Listed below are T cell receptor beta chains from one sample, sequenced in a study of T cells in tumors after PD-1 blockade. Some clones are missing from TCRdb's copy, which holds only in-frame ones; the method was immunoSEQ multiplex PCR. The sample lists around 45,000 clones, roughly three quarters seen once, with around 8.7% in the top ten. The source was PBMCs, collected before anti-PD-1 therapy. The receptors originated from a human donor with advanced basal cell or squamous cell carcinoma (not recorded which). The CDR3 runs from the conserved cysteine through the conserved F or W. A D gene is named only where the DNA matches it firmly. For some rows the clone size is stated as once, few or many, or as a class when expanded; others skip it.

.	TRBV6-6	TRBJ1-6	.	TGTGCCAGCAGCCAAACGGTAGCGAATTCCATCCTCCACTTT	CASSQTVANSILHF
.	TRBV20-1	TRBJ1-5	.	TGCAGTGCTAGTTGGGGGGAGGAAAGCAATCAGCCCCAGCATTTT	CSASWGEESNQPQHF
.	TRBV28	TRBJ2-7	TRBD2	TGTGCCAGCAGTTCAAGCGGGAGACGCGAGCAGTACTTC	CASSSSGRREQYF
.	TRBV13	TRBJ2-1	TRBD1	TGTGCCAGCAGGACGCCCTCGACAGGGGGCGATGAGCAGTTCTTC	CASRTPSTGGDEQFF
once	TRBV18	TRBJ1-3	.	TGTGCCAGCTCACCAAGGAGTCGCGCGTTCTCTGGAAACACCATATATTTT	CASSPRSRAFSGNTIYF
once	TRBV2	TRBJ1-5	.	TGTGCCAGCACTCACGAAGGGCAGGTAGCCCATCAGCCCCAGCATTTT	CASTHEGQVAHQPQHF
.	TRBV6-5	TRBJ2-1	TRBD2	TGTGCCAGCAGTTACACCGGTAGCGGGACCTACAATGAGCAGTTCTTC	CASSYTGSGTYNEQFF
.	TRBV5-1	TRBJ1-1	.	TGCGCCAGCAGCGTAGACAGCCAGAACACTGAAGCTTTCTTT	CASSVDSQNTEAFF
.	TRBV5-6	TRBJ2-5	TRBD1	TGTGCCAGCAGCTGGACAGGCAGGTACCAAGAGACCCAGTACTTC	CASSWTGRYQETQYF
.	TRBV10-3	TRBJ2-6	.	TGTGCCATCACCGCGGCCCGCTCTGGGGCCAACGTCCTGACTTTC	CAITAARSGANVLTF
.	TRBV6-6	TRBJ2-2	.	TGTGCCAGCAGTCCAAACAGGGATTGGGCCGGGGAGCTGTTTTTT	CASSPNRDWAGELFF
few	TRBV4-1	TRBJ1-5	.	TGCGCCAGCAGCCAAACTGGTAATAGCAATCAGCCCCAGCATTTT	CASSQTGNSNQPQHF
.	TRBV6-1	TRBJ1-2	TRBD1	TGTGCCAGCAGTGAAACAGGGACAGGGAGATATGGCTACACCTTC	CASSETGTGRYGYTF
.	TRBV28	TRBJ2-5	.	TGTGCCAGCAGACGGGTTGCGAGGGAGACCCAGTACTTC	CASRRVARETQYF
.	TRBV11-3	TRBJ2-5	TRBD1	TGTGCCAGCAGCTTAAAACCCGGGACAGGTTACCAAGAGACCCAGTACTTC	CASSLKPGTGYQETQYF
once	TRBV7-2	TRBJ2-4	.	TGTGCCAGCAGCTTAAGTATGGGAGCGGCGTTCCAAAACATTCAGTACTTC	CASSLSMGAAFQNIQYF
.	TRBV11-3	TRBJ2-1	.	TGTGCCAGCTGCCCCAGGACTCGCAACGGGAATGAGCAGTTCTTC	CASCPRTRNGNEQFF
.	TRBV6-5	TRBJ2-7	.	TGTGCCAGCAGGGCTGAGCGGCCACCATACGTGGAGCAGTACTTC	CASRAERPPYVEQYF
.	TRBV7-2	TRBJ2-5	TRBD2	TGTGCCAGCAGTCCGCAGGGACTAGCGGCTCCAGTGGAGACCCAGTACTTC	CASSPQGLAAPVETQYF
.	TRBV3-1/TRBV3-2	TRBJ1-1	.	TGTGCCAGCAGCCAAGAGGTCGGTGGGGACACTGAAGCTTTCTTT	CASSQEVGGDTEAFF
.	TRBV6-6	TRBJ2-4	.	TGTGCCACCAGAGGGTTGGTCAAAAACATTCAGTACTTC	CATRGLVKNIQYF
.	TRBV6-4	TRBJ1-1	.	TGTGCCAGCAGTTCCGATCGTGGGACTGAAGCTTTCTTT	CASSSDRGTEAFF
.	TRBV7-9	TRBJ2-1	TRBD1	TGTGCCAGCAGCCCTGCAGGGGGTTCGTCCAATGAGCAGTTCTTC	CASSPAGGSSNEQFF
.	TRBV14	TRBJ1-4	.	TGTGCCAGCAGCCCTACAGTTAATGAAAAACTGTTTTTT	CASSPTVNEKLFF
once	TRBV5-1	TRBJ1-6	TRBD1	TGCGCCAGCAGCTCCGGGACAGAAAATTCACCCCTCCACTTT	CASSSGTENSPLHF
.	TRBV4-2	TRBJ1-6	.	TGTGCCAGCAGCCAAGTGAATTCACCCCTCCACTTT	CASSQVNSPLHF
.	TRBV5-4	TRBJ2-7	.	TGTGCCAGCAGCTTTGCTTTTGGGACTGGGTCCTACGAGCAGTACTTC	CASSFAFGTGSYEQYF
.	TRBV6-6	TRBJ1-5	.	TGTGCCAGCAGCCAGACCCCGAGGGGTCAGCCCCAGCATTTT	CASSQTPRGQPQHF
medium-sized	TRBV27	TRBJ1-2	TRBD1	TGTGCCAGCAGTTCCGTTGGGACAGGGGTCCGGTATGGCTACACCTTC	CASSSVGTGVRYGYTF
.	TRBV18	TRBJ1-5	.	TGTGCCAGCTCACCAAGTTACTCCGGTGAGGCGGGTGGTCAGCCCCAGCATTTT	CASSPSYSGEAGGQPQHF
.	TRBV28	TRBJ1-2	.	TGTGCCAGCAGTTTAGAAGGGAGCTTAGGCTACACCTTC	CASSLEGSLGYTF
.	TRBV3-1/TRBV3-2	TRBJ1-1	TRBD1	TGTGCCAGCAGCCAGGGACAGGGTAGAGGTACTGAAGCTTTCTTT	CASSQGQGRGTEAFF
once	TRBV13	TRBJ2-1	.	TGTGCCAGCAGCGCCGGAGGGACGTGGGGTAATGAGCAGTTCTTC	CASSAGGTWGNEQFF
once	TRBV27	TRBJ1-1	.	TGTGCCAGCAGTTTAGCGGGTCTCACTGAAGCTTTCTTT	CASSLAGLTEAFF
.	TRBV29-1	TRBJ2-7	.	TGCAGCGTTGAAGAGGGGGGACCCTACGAGCAGTACTTC	CSVEEGGPYEQYF
.	TRBV18	TRBJ2-3	.	TGTGCCAGCTCACCAATCGCAGGCGGTCCCGATACGCAGTATTTT	CASSPIAGGPDTQYF
.	TRBV19	TRBJ2-2	TRBD2	TGTGCCAGTAGAGCCTGGGGGGGGAGGGACCCCGGGGAGCTGTTTTTT	CASRAWGGRDPGELFF
.	TRBV2	TRBJ1-6	.	TGTGCCAACGGTGTATCCTATAATTCACCCCTCCACTTT	CANGVSYNSPLHF
.	TRBV24-1	TRBJ2-7	TRBD2	TGTGCCACCACCGACGGCTTAAAGGGACTAGCGGAACGATACGAGCAGTACTTC	CATTDGLKGLAERYEQYF
.	TRBV4-1	TRBJ1-5	.	TGCGCCAGCAGCCAAGAACGGTCCCTCAATCAGCCCCAGCATTTT	CASSQERSLNQPQHF